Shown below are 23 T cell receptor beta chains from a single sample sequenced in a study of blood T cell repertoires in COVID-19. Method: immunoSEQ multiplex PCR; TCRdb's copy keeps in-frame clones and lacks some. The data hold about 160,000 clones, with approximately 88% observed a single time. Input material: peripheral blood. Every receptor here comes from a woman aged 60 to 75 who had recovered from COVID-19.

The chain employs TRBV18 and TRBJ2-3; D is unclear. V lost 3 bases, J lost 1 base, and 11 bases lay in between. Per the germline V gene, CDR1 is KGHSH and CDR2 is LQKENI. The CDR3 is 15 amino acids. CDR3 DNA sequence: TGTGCCAGCTCACCGGAGCTATTGGGCACAGATACGCAGTATTTT. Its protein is CASSPELLGTDTQYF.

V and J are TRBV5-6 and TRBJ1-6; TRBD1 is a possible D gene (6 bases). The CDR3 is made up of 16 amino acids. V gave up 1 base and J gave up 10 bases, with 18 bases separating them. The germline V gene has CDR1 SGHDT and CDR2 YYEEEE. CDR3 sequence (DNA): TGTGCCAGCAGCTTGAGTGGGGGCACGGGGGGGTCACCCCTCCACTTT. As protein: CASSLSGGTGGSPLHF.

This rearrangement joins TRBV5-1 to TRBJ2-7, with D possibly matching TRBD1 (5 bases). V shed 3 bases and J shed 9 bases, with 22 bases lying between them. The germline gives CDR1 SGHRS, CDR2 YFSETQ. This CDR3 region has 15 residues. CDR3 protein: CASSYRLSSDTGQYF. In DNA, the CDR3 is TGCGCCAGCAGCTACCGACTCTCCTCAGATACAGGGCAGTACTTC.

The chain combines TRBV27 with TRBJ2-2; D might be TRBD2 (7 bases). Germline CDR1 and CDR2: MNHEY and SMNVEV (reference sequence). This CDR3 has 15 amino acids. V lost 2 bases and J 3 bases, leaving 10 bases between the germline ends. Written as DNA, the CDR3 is TGTGCCAGCAGTTTAAACGGGGGGCACACCGGGGAGCTGTTTTTT. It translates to CASSLNGGHTGELFF.

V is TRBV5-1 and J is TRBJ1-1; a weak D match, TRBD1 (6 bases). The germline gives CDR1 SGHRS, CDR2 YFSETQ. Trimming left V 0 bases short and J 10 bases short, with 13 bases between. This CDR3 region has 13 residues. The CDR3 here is CASSLAGVSRAFF. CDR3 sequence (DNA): TGCGCCAGCAGCTTGGCAGGGGTATCGCGAGCTTTCTTT.

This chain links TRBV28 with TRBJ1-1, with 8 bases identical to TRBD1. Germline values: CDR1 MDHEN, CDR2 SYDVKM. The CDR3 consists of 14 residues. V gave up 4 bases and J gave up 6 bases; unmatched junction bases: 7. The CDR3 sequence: CASSSPGQVAEAFF. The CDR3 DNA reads TGTGCCAGCAGTTCTCCGGGACAGGTCGCTGAAGCTTTCTTT. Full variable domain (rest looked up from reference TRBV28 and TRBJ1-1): DVKVTQSSRYLVKRTGEKVFLECVQDMDHENMFWYRQDPGLGLRLIYFSYDVKMKEKGDIPEGYSVSREKKERFSLILESASTNQTSMYLCASSSPGQVAEAFFGQGTRLTVV.

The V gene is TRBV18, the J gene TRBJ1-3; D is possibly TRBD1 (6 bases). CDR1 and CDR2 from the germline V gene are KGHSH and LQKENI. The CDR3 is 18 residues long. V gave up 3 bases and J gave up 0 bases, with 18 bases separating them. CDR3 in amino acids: CASSPFRTAQSSGNTIYF. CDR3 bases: TGTGCCAGCTCACCCTTTAGGACAGCGCAAAGCTCTGGAAACACCATATATTTT.

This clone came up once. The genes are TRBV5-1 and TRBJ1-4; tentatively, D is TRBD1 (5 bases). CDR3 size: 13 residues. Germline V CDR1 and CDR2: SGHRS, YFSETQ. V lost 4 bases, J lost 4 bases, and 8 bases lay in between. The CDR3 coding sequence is TGCGCCAGCAGCCCGGACAATAATGAAAAACTGTTTTTT. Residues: CASSPDNNEKLFF.

CDR3 nucleotides: TGTGCCAGCAGCTTAGGGTCCGGGGATGAGCAGTTCTTC. It yields the protein CASSLGSGDEQFF. The genes are TRBV11-3 and TRBJ2-1, with D possibly being TRBD2 (5 bases). V gave up 1 base and J gave up 8 bases, with 9 bases separating them. Germline CDR1 and CDR2: SGHNT and YENEEA. This CDR3 has 13 amino acids.

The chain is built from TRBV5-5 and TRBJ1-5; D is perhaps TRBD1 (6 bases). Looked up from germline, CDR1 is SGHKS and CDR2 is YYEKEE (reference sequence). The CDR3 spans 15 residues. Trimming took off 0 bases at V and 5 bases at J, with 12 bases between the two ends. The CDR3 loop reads CASSLAWDNYQPQHF. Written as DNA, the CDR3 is TGTGCCAGCAGCTTGGCCTGGGACAACTATCAGCCCCAGCATTTT.

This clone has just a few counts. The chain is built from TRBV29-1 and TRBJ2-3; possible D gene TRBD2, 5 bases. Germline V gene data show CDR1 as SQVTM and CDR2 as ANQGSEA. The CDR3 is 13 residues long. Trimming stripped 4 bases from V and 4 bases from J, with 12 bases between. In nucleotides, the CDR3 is TGCAGCGTTGCAGCGACGAGGGCAGATACGCAGTATTTT. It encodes CSVAATRADTQYF.

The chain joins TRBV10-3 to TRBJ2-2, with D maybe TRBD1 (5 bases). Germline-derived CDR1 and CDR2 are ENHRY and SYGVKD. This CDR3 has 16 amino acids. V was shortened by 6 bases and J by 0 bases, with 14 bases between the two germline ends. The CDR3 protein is CAISAEQATNTGELFF. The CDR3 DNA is TGTGCCATCAGCGCCGAACAGGCGACGAACACCGGGGAGCTGTTTTTT.

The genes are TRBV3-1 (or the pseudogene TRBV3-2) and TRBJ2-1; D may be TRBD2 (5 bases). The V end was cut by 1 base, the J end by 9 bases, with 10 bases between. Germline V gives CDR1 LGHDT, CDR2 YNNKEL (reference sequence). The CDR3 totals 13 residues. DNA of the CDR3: TGTGCCAGCAGCCAAGTTTCTAGCCGTGAGCAGTTCTTC. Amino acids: CASSQVSSREQFF.

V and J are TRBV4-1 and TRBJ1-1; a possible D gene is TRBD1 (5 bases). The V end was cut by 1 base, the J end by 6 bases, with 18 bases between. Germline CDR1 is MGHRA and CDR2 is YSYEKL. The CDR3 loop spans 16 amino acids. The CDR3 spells CASSQGPAGETAEAFF. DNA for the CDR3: TGCGCCAGCAGCCAAGGACCAGCGGGGGAAACGGCTGAAGCTTTCTTT.

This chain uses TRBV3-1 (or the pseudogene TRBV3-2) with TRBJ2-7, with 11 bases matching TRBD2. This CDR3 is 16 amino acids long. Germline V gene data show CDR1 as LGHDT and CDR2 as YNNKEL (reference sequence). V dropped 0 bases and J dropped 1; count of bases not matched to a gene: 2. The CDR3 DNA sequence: TGTGCCAGCAGCCAAGACAGACTAGCGGGGTCCTACGAGCAGTACTTC. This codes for CASSQDRLAGSYEQYF.

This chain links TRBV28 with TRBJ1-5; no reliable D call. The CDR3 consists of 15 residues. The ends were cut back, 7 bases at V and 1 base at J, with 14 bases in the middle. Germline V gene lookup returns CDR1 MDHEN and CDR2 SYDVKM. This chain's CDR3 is CASTPGGESNQPQHF. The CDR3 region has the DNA TGTGCCAGCACTCCCGGCGGTGAGAGCAATCAGCCCCAGCATTTT.

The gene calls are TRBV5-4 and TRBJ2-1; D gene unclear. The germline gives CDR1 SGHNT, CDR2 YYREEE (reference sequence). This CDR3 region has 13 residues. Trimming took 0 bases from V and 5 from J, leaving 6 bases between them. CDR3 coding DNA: TGTGCCAGCAGCTTGGTGTATGACAATGAGCAGTTCTTC. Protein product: CASSLVYDNEQFF.

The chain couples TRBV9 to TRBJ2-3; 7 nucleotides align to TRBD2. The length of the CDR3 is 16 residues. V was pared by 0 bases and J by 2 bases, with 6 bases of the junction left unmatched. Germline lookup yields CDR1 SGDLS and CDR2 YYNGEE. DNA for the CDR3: TGTGCCAGCAGCGTAGATAGCGGGTCCCTCACAGATACGCAGTATTTT. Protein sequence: CASSVDSGSLTDTQYF.

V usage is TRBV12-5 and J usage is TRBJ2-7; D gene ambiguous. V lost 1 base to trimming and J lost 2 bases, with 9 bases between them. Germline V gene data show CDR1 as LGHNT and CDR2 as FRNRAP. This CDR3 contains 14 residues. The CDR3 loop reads CASGLGIGAYEQYF. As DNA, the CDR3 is TGTGCTAGTGGTTTGGGGATCGGAGCCTACGAGCAGTACTTC.

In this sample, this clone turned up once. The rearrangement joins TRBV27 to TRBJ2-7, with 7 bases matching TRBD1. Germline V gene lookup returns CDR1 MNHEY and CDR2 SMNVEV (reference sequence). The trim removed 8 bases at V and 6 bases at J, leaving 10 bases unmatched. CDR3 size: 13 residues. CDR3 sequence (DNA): TGTGCCAGCGCAATAGTAGGGGGCGGCGAGCAGTACTTC. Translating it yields CASAIVGGGEQYF.

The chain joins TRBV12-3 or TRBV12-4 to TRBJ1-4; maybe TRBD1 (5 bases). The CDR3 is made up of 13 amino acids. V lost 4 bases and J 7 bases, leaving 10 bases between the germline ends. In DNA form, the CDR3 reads TGTGCCAGCAGTTCGGGGGGGAGTGAAAAACTGTTTTTT. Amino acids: CASSSGGSEKLFF.

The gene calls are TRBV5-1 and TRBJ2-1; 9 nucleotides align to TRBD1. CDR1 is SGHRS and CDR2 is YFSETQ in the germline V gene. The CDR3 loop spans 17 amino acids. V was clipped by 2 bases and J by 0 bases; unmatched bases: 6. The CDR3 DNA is TGCGCCAGCAGCTTAAACAGGGGGCTAGACTCCTACAATGAGCAGTTCTTC. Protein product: CASSLNRGLDSYNEQFF.

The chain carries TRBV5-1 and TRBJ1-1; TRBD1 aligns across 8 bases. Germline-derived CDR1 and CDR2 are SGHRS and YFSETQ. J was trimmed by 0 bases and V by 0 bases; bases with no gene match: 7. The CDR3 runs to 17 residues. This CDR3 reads CASSLGRGRFMNTEAFF. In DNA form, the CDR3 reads TGCGCCAGCAGCTTGGGCAGGGGGCGCTTCATGAACACTGAAGCTTTCTTT. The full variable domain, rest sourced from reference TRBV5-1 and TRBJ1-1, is KAGVTQTPRYLIKTRGQQVTLSCSPISGHRSVSWYQQTPGQGLQFLFEYFSETQRNKGNFPGRFSGRQFSNSRSEMNVSTLELGDSALYLCASSLGRGRFMNTEAFFGQGTRLTVV.